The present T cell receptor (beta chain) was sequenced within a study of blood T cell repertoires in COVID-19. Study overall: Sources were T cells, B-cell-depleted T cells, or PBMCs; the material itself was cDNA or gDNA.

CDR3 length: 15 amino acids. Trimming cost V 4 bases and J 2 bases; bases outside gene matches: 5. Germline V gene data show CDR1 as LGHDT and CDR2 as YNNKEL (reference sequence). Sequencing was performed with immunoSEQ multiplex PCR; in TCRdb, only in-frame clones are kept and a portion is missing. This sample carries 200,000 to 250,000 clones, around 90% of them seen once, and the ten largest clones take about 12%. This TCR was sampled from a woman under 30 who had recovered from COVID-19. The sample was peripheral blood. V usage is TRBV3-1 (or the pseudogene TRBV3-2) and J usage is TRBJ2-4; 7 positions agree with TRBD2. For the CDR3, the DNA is TGTGCCAGCAGCCCGACGGGGGGACCCAAAAACATTCAGTACTTC. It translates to CASSPTGGPKNIQYF.